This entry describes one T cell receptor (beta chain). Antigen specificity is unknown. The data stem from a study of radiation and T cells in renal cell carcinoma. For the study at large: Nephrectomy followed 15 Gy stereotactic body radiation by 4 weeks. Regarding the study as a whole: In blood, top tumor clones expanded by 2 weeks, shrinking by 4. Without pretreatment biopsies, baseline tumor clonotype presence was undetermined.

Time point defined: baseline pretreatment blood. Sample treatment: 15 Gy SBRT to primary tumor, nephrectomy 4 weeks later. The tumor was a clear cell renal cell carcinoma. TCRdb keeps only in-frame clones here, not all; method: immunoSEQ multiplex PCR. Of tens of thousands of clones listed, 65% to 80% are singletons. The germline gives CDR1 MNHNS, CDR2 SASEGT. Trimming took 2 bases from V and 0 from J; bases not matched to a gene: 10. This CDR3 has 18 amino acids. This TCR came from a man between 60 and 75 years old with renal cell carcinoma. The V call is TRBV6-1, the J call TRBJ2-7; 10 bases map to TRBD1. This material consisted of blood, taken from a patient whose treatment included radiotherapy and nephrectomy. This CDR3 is CASSESATGGFSSYEQYV. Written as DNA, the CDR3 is TGTGCCAGCAGTGAATCCGCGACAGGGGGCTTTAGCTCCTACGAGCAGTACGTC.